What follows is one T cell receptor (beta chain) and its context. Its cognate antigen is unknown. Germline V gene data show CDR1 as MDHEN and CDR2 as SYDVKM. CDR3 length: 13 residues. V was clipped by 7 bases and J by 3 bases; unmatched bases: 3. Library preparation for TCR beta used quantitative 5'-RACE with molecular barcodes. From the 5' RACE reads, TCRdb called clonotypes with MiXCR, one entry per CDR3 protein. The table includes 700,000 to 1,000,000 distinct CDR3 sequences, 10% to 15% detected once. The source of the sample is a study of CD8 T cells in ankylosing spondylitis. Study-level points and caveats: Disease-associated clones were reportedly significantly overrepresented in matched ankylosing spondylitis synovial fluid. CD8+ disease-linked clones were present at relatively low frequencies in blood. There was a TCR beta motif, made of fewer than 10 highly homologous variants, that appeared characteristic of ankylosing spondylitis blood. In synovial fluid and blood from reactive arthritis, some motif variants were previously reported.

The receptor's source is a male donor with ankylosing spondylitis. This chain links TRBV28 with TRBJ2-1; 7 positions agree with TRBD2. The sequenced material came from blood, either unsorted or a sorted T cell fraction (not recorded which). The CDR3 DNA reads TGTGCCAGCACTAGCGGCCTCTACAATGAGCAGTTCTTC. This sequence encodes CASTSGLYNEQFF.